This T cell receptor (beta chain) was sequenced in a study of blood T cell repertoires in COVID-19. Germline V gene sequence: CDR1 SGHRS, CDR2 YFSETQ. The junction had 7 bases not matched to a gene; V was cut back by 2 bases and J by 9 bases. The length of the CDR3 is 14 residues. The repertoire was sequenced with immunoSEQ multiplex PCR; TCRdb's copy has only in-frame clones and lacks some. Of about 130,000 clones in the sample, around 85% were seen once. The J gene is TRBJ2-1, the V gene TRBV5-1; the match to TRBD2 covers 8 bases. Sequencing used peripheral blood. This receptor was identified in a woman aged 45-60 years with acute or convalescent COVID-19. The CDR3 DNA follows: TGCGCCAGCAGCTTCGGGACTAGAGATTCTGAGCAGTTCTTC. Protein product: CASSFGTRDSEQFF. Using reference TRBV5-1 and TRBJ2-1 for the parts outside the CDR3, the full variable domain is KAGVTQTPRYLIKTRGQQVTLSCSPISGHRSVSWYQQTPGQGLQFLFEYFSETQRNKGNFPGRFSGRQFSNSRSEMNVSTLELGDSALYLCASSFGTRDSEQFFGPGTRLTVL.